The clone carrying this T cell receptor beta chain was seen only a few times. The entry originates in a study of T cells in Graves' hyperthyroidism and ophthalmopathy. From approximately 9.1 ml of fresh peripheral blood, PBMCs were isolated. CDR1 KGHSH and CDR2 LQKENI come from the germline V gene. This CDR3 spans 14 amino acids. V gave up 3 bases and J gave up 6 bases; unmatched junction bases: 7. Researchers amplified the TCR beta CDR3 regions from RNA transcripts. Initially, a first-round RT-PCR of the TCR CDR3 employed the HTBI primer set. TCRdb fed the multiplex PCR reads into MiXCR, producing one record per CDR3 protein. Here the sample spans more than 450,000 distinct CDR3 sequences, 15% to 20% being singletons.

The genes are TRBV18 and TRBJ2-7, with TRBD2 identical over 8 bases. This sequence originates from a man aged 40-55 years with Graves' ophthalmopathy. Sequenced: blood. The CDR3 loop is CASSPPGGAREQYF. DNA of the CDR3: TGTGCCAGCTCACCCCCGGGGGGGGCCCGCGAGCAGTACTTC.